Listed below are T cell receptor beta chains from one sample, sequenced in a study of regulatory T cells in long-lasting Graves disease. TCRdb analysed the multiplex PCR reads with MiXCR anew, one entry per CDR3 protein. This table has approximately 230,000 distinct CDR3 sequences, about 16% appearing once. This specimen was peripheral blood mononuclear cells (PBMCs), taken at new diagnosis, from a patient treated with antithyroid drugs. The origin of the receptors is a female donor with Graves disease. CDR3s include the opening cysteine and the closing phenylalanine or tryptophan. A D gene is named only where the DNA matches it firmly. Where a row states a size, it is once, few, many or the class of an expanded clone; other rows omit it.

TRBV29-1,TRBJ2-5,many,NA,TGCAGCGTTGGATTGCGTTCGCAGACCCAGTACTTC,CSVGLRSQTQYF
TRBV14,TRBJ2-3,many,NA,TGTGCCAGCAGCCAGAACTATCCCGATACGCAGTATTTT,CASSQNYPDTQYF
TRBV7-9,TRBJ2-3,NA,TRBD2,TGTGCCAGCAGCTCTAGCGGGACGGGGGGGTATTTT,CASSSSGTGGYF
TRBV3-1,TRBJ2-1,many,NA,TGTGCCAGCAGCCAAAGATGGGACTCCCTTTACAATGAGCAGTTCTTC,CASSQRWDSLYNEQFF
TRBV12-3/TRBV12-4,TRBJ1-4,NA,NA,TGTGCCAGCAGTAGGGCACTGATCTCTAATGAAAAACTGTTTTTT,CASSRALISNEKLFF
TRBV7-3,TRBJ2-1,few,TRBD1,TGTGCCAGCAGCCCGACAGGGGGCATGGATGAGCAGTTCTTC,CASSPTGGMDEQFF
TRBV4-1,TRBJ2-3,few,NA,TGCGCCAGCAGCCAAGTCCCAGGGTTCTCAGATACGCAGTATTTT,CASSQVPGFSDTQYF
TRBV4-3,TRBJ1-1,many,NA,TGCGCCAGCAGCCAAGATATACAGGGAATGAACACTGAAGCTTTCTTT,CASSQDIQGMNTEAFF
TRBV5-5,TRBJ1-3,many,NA,TGTGCCAGCAGCGTGTCACAGGGAAGGTCTGGAAACACCATATATTTT,CASSVSQGRSGNTIYF
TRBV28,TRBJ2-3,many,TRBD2,TGTGCCAGCAGTTTCATCGCGGGAGGCGGGTCCCAGTATTTT,CASSFIAGGGSQYF
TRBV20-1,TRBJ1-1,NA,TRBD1,TGCAGTGCTAGACCGACAGGGGGAAGGACTGAAGCTTTCTTT,CSARPTGGRTEAFF
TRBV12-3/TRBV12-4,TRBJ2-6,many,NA,TGTGCCAGCAGTTCCTCCGTCAGGGGACCTCTGGAGGGGGCCAACGTCCTGACTTTC,CASSSSVRGPLEGANVLTF
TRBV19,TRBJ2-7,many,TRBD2,TGTGCCAGTAACCCCACCGGGACTAAAGAGCAGTACTTC,CASNPTGTKEQYF
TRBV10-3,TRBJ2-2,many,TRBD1,TGTGCCATCAGTGAGAGGACTCAGACAGGGAGTACCGGGGAGCTGTTTTTT,CAISERTQTGSTGELFF
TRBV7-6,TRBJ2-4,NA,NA,TGTGCCAGCAGCGCCCCCTCCGGGGCGGGCAATCAGTACTTC,CASSAPSGAGNQYF
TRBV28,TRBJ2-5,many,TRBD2,TGTGCCAGCAGCCTTCCCGTTAGCGGGGCCACTGGGACCCAGTACTTC,CASSLPVSGATGTQYF
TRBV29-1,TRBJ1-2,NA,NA,TGCAGCGTTGAGGGCAGCGGGATTTTCTTCACCTTC,CSVEGSGIFFTF
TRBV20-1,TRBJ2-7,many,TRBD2,TGCAGTGCTAGAGACTTAGCGGGAGGGCGCTCCTACGAGCAGTACTTC,CSARDLAGGRSYEQYF
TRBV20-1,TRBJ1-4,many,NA,TGCAGTGCTACTACAAGGAATGAAAAACTGTTTTTT,CSATTRNEKLFF
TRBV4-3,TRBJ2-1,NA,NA,TGCGCCAGCAGCCATGGGGGGGCTTCGGGGACTGAGCAGTTCTTC,CASSHGGASGTEQFF
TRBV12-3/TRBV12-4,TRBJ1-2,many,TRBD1,TGTGCCAGCAGCCCGGGACAGGCCCACTATGGCTACACCTTC,CASSPGQAHYGYTF
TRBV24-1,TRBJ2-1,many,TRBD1,TGTGCCACCAGTGGGGCCCCAGGGGGCGCCTACAATGAGCAGTTCTTC,CATSGAPGGAYNEQFF
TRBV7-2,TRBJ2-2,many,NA,TGTGCCAGCAGCTTAAGGGAGTGGGCGAACACCGGGGAGCTGTTTTTT,CASSLREWANTGELFF
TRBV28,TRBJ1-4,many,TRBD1,TGTGCCAGCGGGACAGCAAACGAAAAACTGTTTTTT,CASGTANEKLFF
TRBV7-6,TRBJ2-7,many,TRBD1,TGTGCCAGCAGCCGGGACAGGGGTACGGTCTACGAGCAGTACTTC,CASSRDRGTVYEQYF
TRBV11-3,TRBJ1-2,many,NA,TGTGCCAGCAGCTCTTATCCGCTGGACGGCGCATATGGCTACACCTTC,CASSSYPLDGAYGYTF
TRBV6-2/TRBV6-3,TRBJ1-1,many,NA,TGTGCCAGCAGTGAAGGGGGAGGGGAGACTGAAGCTTTCTTT,CASSEGGGETEAFF
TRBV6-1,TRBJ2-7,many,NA,TGTGCCAGCAGTGAAGGGATGGGCTACTCGCCCTACGAGCAGTACTTC,CASSEGMGYSPYEQYF
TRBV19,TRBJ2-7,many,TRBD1,TGTGCCAGTAGTATTCGGACAGGGCAGTACGAGCAGTACTTC,CASSIRTGQYEQYF
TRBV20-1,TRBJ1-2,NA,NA,TGCAGTGCTAGAAAACAGGGTGGTGGCTACACCTTC,CSARKQGGGYTF
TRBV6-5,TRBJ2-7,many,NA,TGTGCCAGCAGTTGGGCAGGGTGGGCCTACGAGCAGTACTTC,CASSWAGWAYEQYF
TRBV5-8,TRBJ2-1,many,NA,TGTGCCAGCCCATTACGTAGCGGTCCTTCCTACAATGAGCAGTTCTTC,CASPLRSGPSYNEQFF
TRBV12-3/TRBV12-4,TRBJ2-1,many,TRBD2,TGTGCCAGCAGTTTGTTCAGGACTAGGGAGTTCTTC,CASSLFRTREFF
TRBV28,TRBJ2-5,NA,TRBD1,TGTGCCAGCAGTTTATCCTACGGGACAGGGGATGAGACCCAGTACTTC,CASSLSYGTGDETQYF
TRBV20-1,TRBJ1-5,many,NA,TGCAGTGCTAGAGCCTTACGGGGGGACCAGCCCCAGCATTTT,CSARALRGDQPQHF
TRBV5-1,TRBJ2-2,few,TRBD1,TGCGCCAGCAGCTTGGAGGCAGGGGGCTCCGGGGAGCTGTTTTTT,CASSLEAGGSGELFF
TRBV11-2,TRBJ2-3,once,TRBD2,TGTGCCAGCAGCTTAAACCCGGGACTAGCGGGAACAGATACGCAGTATTTT,CASSLNPGLAGTDTQYF
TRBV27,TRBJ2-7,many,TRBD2,TGTGCCAGCAGTTTGACGGGGGGGGACCACCGCGAGCAGTACTTC,CASSLTGGDHREQYF
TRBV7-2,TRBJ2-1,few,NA,TGTGCCAGCAGCTTCGAAGCGGTTTTTAACAATGAGCAGTTCTTC,CASSFEAVFNNEQFF
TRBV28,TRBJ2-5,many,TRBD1,TGTGCCAGCAGCTCCCGACAGGGTGGTGAAGAGACCCAGTACTTC,CASSSRQGGEETQYF
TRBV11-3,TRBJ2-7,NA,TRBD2,TGTGCCAGCAGCCCGGGACTAGCGTCCACCTACGAGCAGTACTTC,CASSPGLASTYEQYF
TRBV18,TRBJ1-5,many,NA,TGTGCCAGCTCACCAAGTCAGGGACGGCCCCAGCATTTT,CASSPSQGRPQHF
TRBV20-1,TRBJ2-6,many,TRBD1,TGCAGTGCTACCCGACAGGGGGCGCGAGGTGGGGCCAACGTCCTGACTTTC,CSATRQGARGGANVLTF
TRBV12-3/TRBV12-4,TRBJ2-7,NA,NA,TGTGCCAGCAGCCTTAGGACGGTCGAGCAGTACTTC,CASSLRTVEQYF
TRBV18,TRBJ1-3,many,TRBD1,TGTGCCAGCTCAGCACAGGGGTCTGGAAACACCATATATTTT,CASSAQGSGNTIYF
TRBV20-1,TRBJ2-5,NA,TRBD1,TGCAGTGCTAGAGGCGCCGGGACAGGGGGCTCGGAGACCCAGTACTTC,CSARGAGTGGSETQYF
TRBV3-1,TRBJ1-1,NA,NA,TGTGCCAGCAGCCCAGCTTGGGGGAACACTGAAGCTTCCTTT,CASSPAWGNTEASF
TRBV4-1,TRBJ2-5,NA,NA,TGCGCCAGCAGCCAAGATGGACGAGAGACCCAGTACTTC,CASSQDGRETQYF
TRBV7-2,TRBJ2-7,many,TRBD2,TGTGCCAGCAGCTTACAGGGACTAGCGGGAGGTCACGAGCAGTACTTC,CASSLQGLAGGHEQYF
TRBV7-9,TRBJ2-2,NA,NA,TGTGCCAGCAGCTTAGCACTAACAGGGACCGGGGAGCTGTTTTTT,CASSLALTGTGELFF
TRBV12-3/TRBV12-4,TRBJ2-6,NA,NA,TGTGCCAGCAGTCGGGGAGCGTACTCTGGGGCCAACGTCCTGACTTTC,CASSRGAYSGANVLTF
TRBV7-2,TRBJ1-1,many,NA,TGTGCCAGCAGCTTAATGAGGAACACTGAAGCTTTCTTT,CASSLMRNTEAFF
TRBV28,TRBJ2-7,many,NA,TGTGCCAGCAGTTCCTGGTCCGGGAGCTCCTACGAGCAGTACTTC,CASSSWSGSSYEQYF
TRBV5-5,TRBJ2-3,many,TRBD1,TGTGCCAGCAGCTTGGGTAGACAGGGGACAAGGATCACAGATACGCAGTATTTT,CASSLGRQGTRITDTQYF
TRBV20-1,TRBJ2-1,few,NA,TGCAGTGCTCTATTAGGAGGGCCTTCGGAGCAGTTCTTC,CSALLGGPSEQFF
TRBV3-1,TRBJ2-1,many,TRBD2,TGTGCCAGCAGCCACTCGACTAGCGGGAGGGCGTACAATGAGCAGTTCTTC,CASSHSTSGRAYNEQFF
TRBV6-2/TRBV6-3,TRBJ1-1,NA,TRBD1,TGTGCCAGCAGTTACTTGAGCCAGGGGGCCCGTCGGGGCACTGAAGCTTTCTTT,CASSYLSQGARRGTEAFF
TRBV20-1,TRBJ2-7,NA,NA,TGCAGTGCTGAGGAGGCGTTCGAGCAGTACTTC,CSAEEAFEQYF
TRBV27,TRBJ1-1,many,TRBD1,TGTGCCAGCAGTTTCAGGGGGCTTCGGGCTCGGTCCATGAACACTGAAGCTTTCTTT,CASSFRGLRARSMNTEAFF
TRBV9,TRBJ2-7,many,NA,TGTGCCAGCAGCGGTAGGGGGAGGGCCTCCTACGAGCAGTACTTC,CASSGRGRASYEQYF